The next 12 T cell receptor beta chains were all read from a single sample in a study of cytomegalovirus exposure and HLA in healthy donors. The PCR made use of 60 Vbeta and 13 Jbeta primers. TCRdb's table, derived via immunoSEQ multiplex PCR, lists solely in-frame clones and lacks some. The profile shows some 30,000 clones, approximately 80% of them singletons. Sequenced input: PBMCs. The receptors stem from a woman younger than 30 in good health and CMV-seronegative.

The genes are TRBV7-2 and TRBJ2-1, with D perhaps TRBD2 (5 bases). CDR3 length equals 13 residues. The germline gives CDR1 SGHTA, CDR2 FQGNSA. Trimming shortened V by 1 base and J by 9 bases, and 10 bases separated the two germline ends. In nucleotides, the CDR3 is TGTGCCAGCAGCTTAGGAGCTGAGGGTGAGCAGTTCTTC. Residues: CASSLGAEGEQFF. The whole variable domain, filled in from reference TRBV7-2 and TRBJ2-1, reads GAGVSQSPSNKVTEKGKDVELRCDPISGHTALYWYRQSLGQGLEFLIYFQGNSAPDKSGLPSDRFSAERTGGSVSTLTIQRTQQEDSAVYLCASSLGAEGEQFFGPGTRLTVL.

The chain carries TRBV5-5 and TRBJ1-1; no clear D. Trimming stripped 2 bases from V and 2 bases from J, with 7 bases between. This CDR3 region has 13 residues. CDR1 and CDR2 (germline): SGHKS, YYEKEE (reference sequence). The CDR3 sequence is CASSFGENTEAFF. In DNA form, the CDR3 reads TGTGCCAGCAGCTTCGGGGAAAACACTGAAGCTTTCTTT.

This chain connects TRBV19 to TRBJ2-3, with 7 bases matching TRBD1. Per the germline V gene, CDR1 is LNHDA and CDR2 is SQIVND (reference sequence). V was pared by 8 bases and J by 6 bases, with 11 bases of the junction left unmatched. The CDR3 loop spans 14 amino acids. The chain's CDR3 is CASLDRDRLDTQYF. The CDR3 DNA reads as TGTGCCAGTTTAGACAGGGATCGATTGGATACGCAGTATTTT.

The CDR3 sequence: CSALAGVDEQFF. The CDR3 DNA reads TGCAGCGCATTGGCGGGAGTCGATGAGCAGTTCTTC. The chain links TRBV29-1 to TRBJ2-1; TRBD2 agrees at 7 bases. CDR1 is SQVTM, CDR2 ANQGSEA, per germline. J gave up 8 bases and V 7 bases, and 8 bases lay outside the gene matches. CDR3 length equals 12 residues.

The gene calls are TRBV5-6 and TRBJ2-5; TRBD1 agrees at 7 bases. J lost 5 bases, V lost 3 bases, and 10 bases had no gene match. This CDR3 region has 15 residues. CDR1 is SGHDT, CDR2 YYEEEE, per germline. CDR3 residues: CASSWHQTGTETQYF. Written as DNA, the CDR3 is TGTGCCAGCAGCTGGCACCAGACAGGGACGGAGACCCAGTACTTC. The full variable domain, rest sourced from reference TRBV5-6 and TRBJ2-5, is DAGVTQSPTHLIKTRGQQVTLRCSPKSGHDTVSWYQQALGQGPQFIFQYYEEEERQRGNFPDRFSGHQFPNYSSELNVNALLLGDSALYLCASSWHQTGTETQYFGPGTRLLVL.

This clone was seen just once. The chain couples TRBV5-5 to TRBJ1-1, with D possibly matching TRBD1 (5 bases). This CDR3 has 15 residues. Germline V gene data show CDR1 as SGHKS and CDR2 as YYEKEE (reference sequence). The ends were cut back, 2 bases at V and 0 bases at J, with 11 bases in the middle. The DNA for the CDR3 is TGTGCCAGCAGCTTATTGGGGGGGATGAACACTGAAGCTTTCTTT. Its translation is CASSLLGGMNTEAFF.

V usage is TRBV4-3 and J usage is TRBJ1-3; D remains unclear. V gave up 1 base and J gave up 7 bases, with 14 bases separating them. CDR1 is LGHNA, CDR2 YSLEER, per germline. The CDR3 length is 15 residues. CDR3 amino acids: CASSQVAGGGNTIYF. CDR3 DNA: TGCGCCAGCAGCCAAGTTGCGGGTGGAGGTAACACCATATATTTT.

The rearrangement uses TRBV11-1 and TRBJ2-7; weak D call: TRBD2 (6 bases). The V end was cut by 4 bases, the J end by 0 bases, with 13 bases between. Germline-derived CDR1 and CDR2 are SGHAT and FQDESV (reference sequence). The CDR3 is 15 amino acids. The CDR3 region has the DNA TGTGCCAGCAGCTACGGGAGCGCCAGCTCCTACGAGCAGTACTTC. Translating it yields CASSYGSASSYEQYF.

This chain joins TRBV5-4 and TRBJ2-1, with 7 bases aligning to TRBD1. V was pared by 4 bases and J by 6 bases, with 4 bases of the junction left unmatched. The CDR3 totals 13 residues. Germline V gives CDR1 SGHNT, CDR2 YYREEE (reference sequence). Here the CDR3 reads CASSPGQINEQFF. The CDR3 region has the DNA TGTGCCAGCAGCCCGGGACAGATCAATGAGCAGTTCTTC. The full variable domain, in which reference TRBV5-4 and TRBJ2-1 provide the parts outside the CDR3, is ETGVTQSPTHLIKTRGQQVTLRCSSQSGHNTVSWYQQALGQGPQFIFQYYREEENGRGNFPPRFSGLQFPNYSSELNVNALELDDSALYLCASSPGQINEQFFGPGTRLTVL.

The genes are TRBV6-6 and TRBJ2-1, with TRBD2 matching 8 bases. Germline values: CDR1 MNHNY, CDR2 SVGAGI (reference sequence). The CDR3 consists of 13 residues. The CDR3 is CACRLAGLSEQFF. As DNA, the CDR3 is TGTGCTTGCAGGCTAGCGGGTTTGAGTGAGCAGTTCTTC.

This chain uses TRBV9 with TRBJ1-6; the D gene is possibly TRBD1 (6 bases). Germline V gene data show CDR1 as SGDLS and CDR2 as YYNGEE. V lost 2 bases and J lost 6, with 12 bases in between. The CDR3 covers 15 residues. This chain's CDR3 is CASSVTGRANSPLHF. CDR3 nucleotide sequence: TGTGCCAGCAGCGTCACAGGGAGGGCTAATTCACCCCTCCACTTT.

The CDR3 reads CASSPLAGEAETQYF. The CDR3 DNA follows: TGTGCCAGCTCACCACTAGCGGGAGAGGCAGAGACCCAGTACTTC. The chain joins TRBV18 to TRBJ2-5, with 9 bases identical to TRBD2. There are 15 residues in the CDR3. The germline gives CDR1 KGHSH, CDR2 LQKENI. J lost 4 bases, V lost 1 base, and 4 bases had no gene match. The variable domain in full, with the rest retrieved from reference TRBV18 and TRBJ2-5, is NAGVMQNPRHLVRRRGQEARLRCSPMKGHSHVYWYRQLPEEGLKFMVYLQKENIIDESGMPKERFSAEFPKEGPSILRIQQVVRGDSAAYFCASSPLAGEAETQYFGPGTRLLVL.